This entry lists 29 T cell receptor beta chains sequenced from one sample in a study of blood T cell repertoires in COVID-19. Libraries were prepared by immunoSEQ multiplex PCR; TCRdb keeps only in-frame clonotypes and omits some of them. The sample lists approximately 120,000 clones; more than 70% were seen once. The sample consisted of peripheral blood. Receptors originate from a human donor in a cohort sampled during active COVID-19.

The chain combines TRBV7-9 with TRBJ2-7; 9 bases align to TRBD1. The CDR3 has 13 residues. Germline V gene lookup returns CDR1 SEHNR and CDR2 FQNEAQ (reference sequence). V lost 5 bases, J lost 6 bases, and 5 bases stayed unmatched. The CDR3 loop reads CASSRQGVGEQYF. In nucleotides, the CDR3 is TGTGCCAGCAGCCGACAGGGGGTAGGCGAGCAGTACTTC.

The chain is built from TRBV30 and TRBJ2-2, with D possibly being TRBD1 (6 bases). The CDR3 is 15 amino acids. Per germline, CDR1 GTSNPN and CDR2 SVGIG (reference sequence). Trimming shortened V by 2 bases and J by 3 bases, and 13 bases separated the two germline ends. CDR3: CAWSLWQGYTGELFF. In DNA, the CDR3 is TGTGCCTGGAGTCTGTGGCAGGGGTACACCGGGGAGCTGTTTTTT.

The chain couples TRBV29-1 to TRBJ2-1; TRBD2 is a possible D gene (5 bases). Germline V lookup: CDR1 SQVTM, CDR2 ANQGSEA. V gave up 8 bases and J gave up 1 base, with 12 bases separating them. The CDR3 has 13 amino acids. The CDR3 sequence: CSLSGGSYNEQFF. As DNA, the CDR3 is TGCAGCCTATCGGGCGGGTCCTACAATGAGCAGTTCTTC.

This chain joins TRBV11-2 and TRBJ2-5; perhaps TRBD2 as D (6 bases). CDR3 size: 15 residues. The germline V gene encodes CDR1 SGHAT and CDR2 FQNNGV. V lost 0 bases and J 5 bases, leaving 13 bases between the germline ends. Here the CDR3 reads CASSLDGTGVETQYF. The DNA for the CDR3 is TGTGCCAGCAGCTTAGATGGTACGGGAGTTGAGACCCAGTACTTC.

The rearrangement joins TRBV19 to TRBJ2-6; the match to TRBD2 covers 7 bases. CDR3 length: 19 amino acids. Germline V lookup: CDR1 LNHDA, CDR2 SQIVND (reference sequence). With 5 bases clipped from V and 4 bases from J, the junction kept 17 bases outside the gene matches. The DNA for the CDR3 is TGTGCCAGTAGTCGGGGGTTCGCCCTCGGGGGAGGGGGGGCCAACGTCCTGACTTTC. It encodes CASSRGFALGGGGANVLTF.

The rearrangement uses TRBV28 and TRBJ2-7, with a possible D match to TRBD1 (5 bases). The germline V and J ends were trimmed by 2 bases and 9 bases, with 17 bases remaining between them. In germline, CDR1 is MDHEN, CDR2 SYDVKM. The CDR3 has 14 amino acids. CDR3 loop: CASSLSQGPDRQYF. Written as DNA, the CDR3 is TGTGCCAGCAGTTTAAGTCAGGGCCCCGATCGGCAGTACTTC.

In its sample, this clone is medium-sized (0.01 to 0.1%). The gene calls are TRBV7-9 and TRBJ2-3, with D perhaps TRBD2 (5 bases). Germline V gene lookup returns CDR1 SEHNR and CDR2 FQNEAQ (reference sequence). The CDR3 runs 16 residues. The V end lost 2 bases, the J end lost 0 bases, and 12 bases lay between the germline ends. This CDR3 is CASSLRVGLSTDTQYF. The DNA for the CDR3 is TGTGCCAGCAGCTTACGAGTAGGACTGAGCACAGATACGCAGTATTTT.

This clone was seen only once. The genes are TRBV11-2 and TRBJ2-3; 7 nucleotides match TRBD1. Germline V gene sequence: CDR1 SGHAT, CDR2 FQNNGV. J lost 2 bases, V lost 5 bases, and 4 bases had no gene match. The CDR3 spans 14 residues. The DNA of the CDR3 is TGTGCCAGCAGCGCCGGGACAGACACAGATACGCAGTATTTT. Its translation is CASSAGTDTDTQYF.

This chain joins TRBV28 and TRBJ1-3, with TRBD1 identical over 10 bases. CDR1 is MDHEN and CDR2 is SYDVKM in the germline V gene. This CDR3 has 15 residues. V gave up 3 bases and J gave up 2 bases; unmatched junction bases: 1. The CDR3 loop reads CASSFDRGPGNTIYF. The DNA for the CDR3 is TGTGCCAGCAGTTTTGACAGGGGGCCTGGAAACACCATATATTTT.

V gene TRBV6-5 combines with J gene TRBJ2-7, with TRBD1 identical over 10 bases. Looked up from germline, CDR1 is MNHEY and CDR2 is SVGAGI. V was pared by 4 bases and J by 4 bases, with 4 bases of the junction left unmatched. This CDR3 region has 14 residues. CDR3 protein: CASSFGQGGYEQYF. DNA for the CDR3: TGTGCCAGCAGTTTCGGACAGGGGGGGTACGAGCAGTACTTC.

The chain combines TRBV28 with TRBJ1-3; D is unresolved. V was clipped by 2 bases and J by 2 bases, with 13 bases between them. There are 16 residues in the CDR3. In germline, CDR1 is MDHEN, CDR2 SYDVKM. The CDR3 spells CASSLGGVQTGNTIYF. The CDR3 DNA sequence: TGTGCCAGCAGTTTAGGCGGCGTCCAAACTGGAAACACCATATATTTT.

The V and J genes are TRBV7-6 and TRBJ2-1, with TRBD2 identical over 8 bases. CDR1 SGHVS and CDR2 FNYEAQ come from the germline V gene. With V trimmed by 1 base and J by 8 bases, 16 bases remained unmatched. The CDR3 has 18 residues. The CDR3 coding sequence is TGTGCCAGCAGCTTAGGGTTTCCAGCGGGAGCGGGTATCGATGAGCAGTTCTTC. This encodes CASSLGFPAGAGIDEQFF.

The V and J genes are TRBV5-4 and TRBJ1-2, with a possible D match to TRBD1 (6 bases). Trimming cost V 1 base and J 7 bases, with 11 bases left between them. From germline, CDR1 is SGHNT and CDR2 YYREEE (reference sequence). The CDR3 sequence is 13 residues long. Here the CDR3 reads CASSLPPGVGYTF. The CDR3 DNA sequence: TGTGCCAGCAGCTTGCCCCCAGGGGTTGGCTACACCTTC.

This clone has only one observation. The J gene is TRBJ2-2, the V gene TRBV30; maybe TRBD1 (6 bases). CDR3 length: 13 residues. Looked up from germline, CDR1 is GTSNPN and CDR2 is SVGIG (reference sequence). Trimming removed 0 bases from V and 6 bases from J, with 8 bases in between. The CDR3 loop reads CAWSVQGPGELFF. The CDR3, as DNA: TGTGCCTGGAGTGTACAGGGTCCCGGGGAGCTGTTTTTT.

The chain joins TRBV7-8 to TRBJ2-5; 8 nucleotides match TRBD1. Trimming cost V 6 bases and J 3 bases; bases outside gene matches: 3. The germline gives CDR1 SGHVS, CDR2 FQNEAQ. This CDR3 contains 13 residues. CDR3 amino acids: CASRPDREETQYF. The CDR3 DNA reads TGTGCCAGCAGACCGGACAGGGAAGAGACCCAGTACTTC.

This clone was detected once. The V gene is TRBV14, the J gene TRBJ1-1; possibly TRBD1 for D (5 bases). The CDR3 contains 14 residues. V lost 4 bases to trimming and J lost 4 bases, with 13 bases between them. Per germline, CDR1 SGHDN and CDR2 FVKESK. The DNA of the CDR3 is TGTGCCAGCAGCCTGAATCGCGGGGGCACTGAAGCTTTCTTT. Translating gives CASSLNRGGTEAFF.

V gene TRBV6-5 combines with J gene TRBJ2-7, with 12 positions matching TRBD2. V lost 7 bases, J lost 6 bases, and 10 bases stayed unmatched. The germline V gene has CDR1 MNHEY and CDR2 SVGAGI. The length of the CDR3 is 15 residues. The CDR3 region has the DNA TGTGCCAGCAAAGGGCTAGCGGGAGGGATTGGCGAGCAGTACTTC. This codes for CASKGLAGGIGEQYF.

The CDR3 reads CASSQQGPYDSGANVLTF. CDR3 bases: TGCGCCAGCAGCCAACAGGGTCCTTACGATTCTGGGGCCAACGTCCTGACTTTC. The V call is TRBV4-1, the J call TRBJ2-6; TRBD1 might be the D (5 bases). The germline gives CDR1 MGHRA, CDR2 YSYEKL. V was clipped by 2 bases and J by 1 base, with 15 bases between them. The CDR3 consists of 18 residues.

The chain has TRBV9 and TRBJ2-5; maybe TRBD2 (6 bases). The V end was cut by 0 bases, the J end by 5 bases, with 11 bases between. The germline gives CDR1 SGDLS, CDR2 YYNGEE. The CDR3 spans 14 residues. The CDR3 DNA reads TGTGCCAGCAGCGTAGGGAGGGTGAGGGAGACCCAGTACTTC. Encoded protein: CASSVGRVRETQYF.

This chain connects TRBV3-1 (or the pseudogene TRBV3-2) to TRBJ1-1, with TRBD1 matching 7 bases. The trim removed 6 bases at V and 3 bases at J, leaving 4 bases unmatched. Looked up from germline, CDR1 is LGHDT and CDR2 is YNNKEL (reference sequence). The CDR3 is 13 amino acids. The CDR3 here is CASSRQGDTEAFF. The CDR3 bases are TGTGCCAGCAGTCGACAGGGAGACACTGAAGCTTTCTTT.

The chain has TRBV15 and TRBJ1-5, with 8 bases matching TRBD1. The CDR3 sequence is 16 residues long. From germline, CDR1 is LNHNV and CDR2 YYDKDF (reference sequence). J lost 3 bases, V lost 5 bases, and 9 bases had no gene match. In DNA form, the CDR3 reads TGTGCCACCAGCGGTGCCGGGACAGGACACAATCAGCCCCAGCATTTT. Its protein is CATSGAGTGHNQPQHF.

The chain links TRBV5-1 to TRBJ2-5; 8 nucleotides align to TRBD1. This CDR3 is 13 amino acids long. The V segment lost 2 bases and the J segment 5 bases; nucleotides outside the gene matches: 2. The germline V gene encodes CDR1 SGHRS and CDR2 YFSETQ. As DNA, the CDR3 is TGCGCCAGCAGCTTACAGGGGGAGGAGACCCAGTACTTC. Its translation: CASSLQGEETQYF. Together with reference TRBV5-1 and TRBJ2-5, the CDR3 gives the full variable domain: KAGVTQTPRYLIKTRGQQVTLSCSPISGHRSVSWYQQTPGQGLQFLFEYFSETQRNKGNFPGRFSGRQFSNSRSEMNVSTLELGDSALYLCASSLQGEETQYFGPGTRLLVL.

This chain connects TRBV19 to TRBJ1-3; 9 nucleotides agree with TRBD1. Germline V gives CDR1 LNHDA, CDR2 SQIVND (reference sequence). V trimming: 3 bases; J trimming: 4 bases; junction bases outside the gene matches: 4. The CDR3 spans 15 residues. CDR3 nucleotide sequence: TGTGCCAGTAGTATCGGACAGGGGCCGGGAAACACCATATATTTT. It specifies CASSIGQGPGNTIYF.

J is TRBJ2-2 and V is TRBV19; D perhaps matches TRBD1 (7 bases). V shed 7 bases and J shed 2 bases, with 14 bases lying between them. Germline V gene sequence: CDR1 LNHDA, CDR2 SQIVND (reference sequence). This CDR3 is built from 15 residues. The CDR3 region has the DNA TGTGCCAGTACTAGACAGGGAGGAAACACCGGGGAGCTGTTTTTT. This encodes CASTRQGGNTGELFF.

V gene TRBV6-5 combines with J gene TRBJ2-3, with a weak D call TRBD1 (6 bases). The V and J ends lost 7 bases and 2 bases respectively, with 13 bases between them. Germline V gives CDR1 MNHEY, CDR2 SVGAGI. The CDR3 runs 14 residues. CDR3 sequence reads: CASTGHSVTDTQYF. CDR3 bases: TGTGCCAGCACGGGACATTCCGTCACAGATACGCAGTATTTT.

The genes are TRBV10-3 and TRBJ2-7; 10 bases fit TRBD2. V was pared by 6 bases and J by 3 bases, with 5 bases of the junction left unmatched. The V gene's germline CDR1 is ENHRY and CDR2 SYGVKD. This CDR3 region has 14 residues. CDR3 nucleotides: TGTGCCATCAGCCAACTAGCGGGAAGCTACGAGCAGTACTTC. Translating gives CAISQLAGSYEQYF.

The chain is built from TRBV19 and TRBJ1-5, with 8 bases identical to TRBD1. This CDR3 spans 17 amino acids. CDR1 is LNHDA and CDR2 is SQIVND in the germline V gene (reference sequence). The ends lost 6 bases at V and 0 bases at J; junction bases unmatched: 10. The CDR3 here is CASSPYRGGNSNQPQHF. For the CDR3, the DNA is TGTGCCAGTAGCCCTTACAGGGGGGGAAATAGCAATCAGCCCCAGCATTTT.

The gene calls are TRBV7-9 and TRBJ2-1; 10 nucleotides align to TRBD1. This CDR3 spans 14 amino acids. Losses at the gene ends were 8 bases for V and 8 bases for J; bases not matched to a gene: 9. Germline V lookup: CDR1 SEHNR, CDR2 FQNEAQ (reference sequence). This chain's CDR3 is CASGPGTGVHEQFF. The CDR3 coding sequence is TGTGCCAGCGGTCCCGGGACAGGGGTCCATGAGCAGTTCTTC.

DNA of the CDR3: TGTGCCAGCAGACGTACAGGGGGCCAGGCGAACACTGAAGCTTTCTTT. Translated: CASRRTGGQANTEAFF. This sequence joins TRBV7-9 and TRBJ1-1, with 9 bases that match TRBD1. After removal of 6 bases from V and 1 base from J, the junction contained 9 bases not matched to a gene. This CDR3 spans 16 amino acids. Germline V gene data show CDR1 as SEHNR and CDR2 as FQNEAQ (reference sequence).